This TCR beta chain was retrieved from a study of long-term antiretroviral therapy in people with HIV. An immunoSEQ assay, version v3.0, was performed at survey level. Profiled with immunoSEQ multiplex PCR; TCRdb holds only in-frame clones, not every one. The sample lists 14,000 or so clones; about 82% were seen once. The CDR3 sequence is 16 residues long. Germline CDR1 and CDR2: SEHNR and FQNEAQ (reference sequence). Trimming took off 2 bases at V and 4 bases at J, with 17 bases between the two ends. The sequenced sample was unsorted PBMCs, obtained 1.8 years before starting antiretroviral therapy. This chain uses TRBV7-9 with TRBJ1-1; perhaps TRBD1 as D (6 bases). This receptor was identified in a woman in her thirties or forties with HIV. The CDR3 coding sequence is TGTGCCAGCAGCTTAAGGGGGACCGCAAAGACCACTGAAGCTTTCTTT. Amino acid sequence: CASSLRGTAKTTEAFF.